This T cell receptor beta chain was documented in a study of cytomegalovirus exposure and HLA in healthy donors (dated by TCRdb to about 2017). Turning to the overall study: An earlier analysis of several hundred of the donors reported about 260 Gb of sequence data and 95 million to 120 million unique TCR beta sequences obtained from 150 million to 200 million T cells. An early release covering 500 to 750 HLA-typed donors comprised about 300 gigabases of sequencing data and around 80 million unique TCR sequences. Of the 398 genotyped donors, roughly 85% fell in the genetic ancestry cluster associated with self-reported Caucasian donors. The study aimed to test whether signatures of past pathogen exposure could be identified by cataloging public T cell receptors. The study used immunosequencing to profile the T cell repertoires of hundreds of subjects and linked those repertoires to cytomegalovirus serostatus. Along with the roughly 670-subject first cohort, a separate validation cohort of approximately 110 different subjects was used. To predict cytomegalovirus infection status, the study brought together high-throughput TCR immunosequencing, statistical association of individual TCRs with disease status, and machine learning. To study patterns of TCR occurrence, a later analysis re-analyzed previously published TCR beta repertoires from 666 donors and added high-resolution HLA genotyping. In the later analysis, no new phenotypic data were used to find candidate immune exposures; instead, reliance was placed on TCR beta sequences and their occurrence across donors. To decide whether each TCR beta V gene segment behaved as functional or pseudogenic, an earlier analysis of fewer than 750 of the donors relied on high-throughput TCR beta sequencing. Donor age, sex, ethnicity and CMV serostatus were compiled alongside the repertoire data. Genome-wide SNP genotypes for about 55% of the roughly 670 donors were used in a later genetic analysis, which treated that subset as a discovery cohort. All discovery cohort repertoires had been generated using a single sequencing platform. HLA typing covered class I and class II loci at four-digit resolution. The number of donors typed differed by locus, with 629-630 for A, B, C, DRB1 and DQB1, roughly 520 for DQA1, 600 to 610 for DPA1, and approximately 470 for DPB1. A handful of DR-DQ haplotypes were handled as single units for association and clustering because linkage in the cohort was strong. On average, approximately 250,000 unique TCR beta nucleotide sequences were sequenced per donor among 398 genotyped donors of the cohort, with roughly a sixth of those sequences being non-productive. Broad study findings and their caveats: An association between a missense DCLRE1C variant and V-gene and J-gene trimming of TCR beta chains was found in a later genetic analysis and replicated in an independent cohort. Broadly in line with IMGT annotations, most TCR beta V segments showed up in productive rearrangements about 87% or about 30% of the time in an earlier analysis of 587 of the donors. Assigning TCR associations to individual alleles was difficult when HLA alleles, especially DR and DQ, strongly co-occurred. A few of the identified cytomegalovirus-associated TCR beta chains were confirmed in vitro to be specific for cytomegalovirus antigens. In a later analysis, HLA-associated TCR beta chains were found to be more clonally expanded and to have lower generation probabilities than equally common non-associated chains. For the cohort, immune exposure information was limited to CMV serostatus. Sequencing depth was assumed to be roughly uniform across donors in the presence/absence analyses, though that assumption may not hold. A further reported finding was that TCR beta sequences accurately predicted the HLA-A and HLA-B alleles for most subjects in the first cohort. According to a later analysis, most CMV-associated TCR beta chains appeared to be HLA-restricted, and the HLA associations seemed to be driven largely by CMV exposure. Because counts were too low, 15 to 20 rarely observed V segments, including chromosome 9 orphons, were excluded from the earlier analysis of 587 of the donors. A group of highly shared sequence variants was considered likely to be a technical artifact of the sequencing pipeline. Linkage disequilibrium might explain the correlated functional status among segregating V segments, but an unknown experimental factor could not be ruled out. Across donors, most TCR sequences were observed very rarely, whereas some public TCRs were present in many individuals. At a false discovery rate of 0.05, a later analysis linked 15,000 to 20,000 TCR beta sequences to specific HLA alleles. A later analysis reported that several top co-occurrence clusters appeared linked to parvovirus B19, influenza, CMV and Epstein-Barr virus. The 87-base-pair reads could not distinguish some IMGT-functional V segments, including TRBV6-2 and TRBV6-3, so those segments were excluded. According to a later genetic analysis, donors in an Asian-associated ancestry cluster had fewer N-insertions in productive TCRs than the approximately 670-donor mean. In this cohort, only TCR beta chains were sequenced, and detectable features were limited by the absence of alpha or paired-chain data. Because some donors lacked HLA typing at each locus, the association tests relied only on the typed subset. The study gave a list of roughly 150 TCR beta chains associated with cytomegalovirus. Cytomegalovirus status was reported to be diagnosed by the classifier with high specificity and sensitivity in both the original and validation cohorts. In a later analysis, TCR association rates were found to vary across HLA loci, with the most associated TCRs seen for DRB1 alleles and the fewest for HLA-C alleles. The authors suggested that the approach could potentially be generalized to other disease states and immunological phenotypes.

The cohort was made up of 500 to 850 healthy bone marrow donors. Cohort members were all nominally healthy when sampled, although unrecorded immune exposures were likely present. The donor was CMV seropositive and belonged to the group of 250 to 300 seropositive cohort members. A peripheral blood sample was provided by each donor, and peripheral blood mononuclear cells were used for TCR beta sequencing. Genomic DNA extraction from the blood cell samples was performed with the Qiagen DNeasy Blood Extraction Kit. Libraries were prepared through the immunoSEQ multiplex PCR assay. A mixture of 60 forward primers for TCR Vbeta segments and 13 reverse primers for TCR Jbeta segments was used in the multiplex PCR. The CDR3 region of rearranged TCR beta genes was amplified from genomic DNA by a multiplex PCR assay. On the Illumina HiSeq System, the amplified TCR beta libraries were sequenced as 87-base-pair reads. In the authors' own workflow: In a later analysis, some 80 million unique TCR beta chains were counted across the roughly 610 repertoires, and around 11 million of these chains were shared by at least two donors. To remove PCR and sequencing errors, raw reads were error-corrected and collapsed into unique sequences using a nearest-neighbor algorithm that merged closely related sequences. Alignment of CDR3 sequences to IMGT reference sequences was used to assign V, D and J gene segments. For a sequence to be retained, a match of at least six nucleotides was required to both a V gene segment and a J gene segment. A rearrangement was called productive if the CDR3 had no stop codons and remained in frame with V and J, and every other rearrangement was called non-productive. CDR3 was defined by IMGT convention, running from the second conserved V-encoded cysteine to the conserved J-encoded phenylalanine. Sequences without an unambiguous match to a single V gene segment were excluded from the earlier analysis of over 500 of the donors. In an earlier analysis of 587 of the donors, a V segment was called functional when productive rearrangements were above 56.7%, and segregating when the standard deviation between donors exceeded 5%. A statistical classification framework was built to diagnose cytomegalovirus status from the catalog of TCR beta chain sequences. V and J gene assignment, in a later analysis, came from comparing TCR nucleotide sequences with IMGT/GENE-DB human TR gene sequences. A later analysis assigned CDR3 sequences and most-parsimonious VDJ recombination scenarios with the TCRdist pipeline. In a later analysis, each TCR beta chain was defined by its CDR3 amino acid sequence together with its V-gene family, and reads lacking a unique V-gene family were excluded. In a later analysis, several hundred highly shared, low-generation-probability nucleotide sequences were removed to address suspected cross-contamination and a sequencing artifact. For each public chain, a later analysis derived a clonal expansion index from normalized ranks of inferred template counts within each repertoire. In a later analysis, generation probabilities were computed with a VDJ recombination model fitted to out-of-frame rearrangements, and the resulting probabilities were checked against IGoR. Hypergeometric tests were used in a later analysis to score TCR-TCR, TCR-HLA and TCR-CMV co-occurrence, with a repertoire-size bias correction applied to the TCR pairs. To estimate false discovery rates, a later analysis permuted the HLA or CMV assignments 20 times. In a later analysis, co-occurring TCRs were grouped using DBSCAN, and TCRdist sequence similarity was added for clustering within HLA-allele-positive subsets. For co-occurrence clustering, repertoires with fewer than 30,000 or more than 120,000 public chains were excluded, along with 4 to 6 repertoires with anomalous nucleotide sharing. What TCRdb holds here is the immuneACCESS table cut down to in-frame rearrangements. Part of the clones is not present; checked against another copy, under half of the missing clones reflect an unresolved V gene, and the others are unexplained. V, J and clone size derive from that table, while D and trimming were established from the DNA sequence. The sample table shows about 160,000 clones, and about 65% are seen once. Around 7% of the sample lies in the top ten.

As to this clone: This receptor's antigen is unknown. Nothing much larger sits one base from this clone, and base qualities are not available.

The V end loses 6 bases and the J end loses 9 bases, and a stretch of 18 bases separates them. The germline V gene (reference sequence) yields MNHNY for CDR1 and SVGAGI for CDR2. Spanning cysteine to phenylalanine, the CDR3 consists of 14 amino acids. Only the CDR3 DNA stays, 42 bases, in frame from base 1. The receptor comes from a middle-aged man in good health and CMV-seropositive. The sequence joins TRBV6-6 to TRBJ1-5; possibly the D gene is TRBD1, per 6 matching bases. Sequenced sample: PBMCs. The CDR3 region: CASSQGGGTTPQHF. At the DNA level, the sequence is TGTGCCAGCAGCCAAGGGGGGGGAACTACGCCCCAGCATTTT.